This is a list of T cell receptor beta chains from one sample in a study of early stage breast cancer tumors. TCRdb's copy holds only in-frame clones and misses some; the assay was immunoSEQ multiplex PCR. Of tens of thousands of clones listed, approximately 54% are singletons. Material for sequencing was breast tumor tissue. The receptors stem from a person aged 45-65 years with breast cancer. The CDR3 runs from the conserved cysteine through the conserved F or W. A D gene is named only where the DNA matches it firmly. The listing skips clone size in some rows; elsewhere it reads once, few, many or a size class.

d_gene	v_gene	abundance	j_gene	CDR3aa	CDR3nt
.	TRBV2	.	TRBJ1-2	CASSETVSYGYTF	TGTGCCAGCAGCGAGACAGTCTCGTACGGCTACACCTTC
TRBD1	TRBV6-5	.	TRBJ2-3	CASRQGVTDTQYF	TGTGCCAGCCGACAGGGGGTAACAGATACGCAGTATTTT
TRBD1	TRBV6-1	.	TRBJ1-1	CASSPDRAQRTEAFF	TGTGCCAGCAGCCCGGACAGGGCCCAAAGGACTGAAGCTTTCTTT
.	TRBV19	.	TRBJ1-1	CASSIVRGGEAFF	TGTGCCAGTAGTATAGTCCGGGGCGGAGAAGCTTTCTTT
.	TRBV27	.	TRBJ2-3	CASSSNPPGSTDTQYF	TGTGCCAGCAGTTCGAATCCGCCGGGGAGCACAGATACGCAGTATTTT
TRBD1	TRBV7-2	.	TRBJ1-5	CASSLDRDQPQHF	TGTGCCAGCAGCTTGGACAGGGATCAGCCCCAGCATTTT
.	TRBV18	.	TRBJ2-7	CASSPRAGGAYEQYF	TGTGCCAGCTCACCGAGGGCAGGAGGCGCCTACGAGCAGTACTTC
.	TRBV6-1	few	TRBJ2-1	CASSQQGSYNEQFF	TGTGCCAGCAGTCAACAGGGATCCTACAATGAGCAGTTCTTC
TRBD2	TRBV30	.	TRBJ2-7	CAWSSVSLAGIRTYEQYF	TGTGCCTGGAGTTCGGTTTCGCTAGCGGGAATACGGACCTACGAGCAGTACTTC
.	TRBV10-2	.	TRBJ2-3	CASTDGWEPDTQYF	TGCGCCAGCACCGACGGGTGGGAGCCAGATACGCAGTATTTT
TRBD1	TRBV10-3	.	TRBJ1-1	CAISEDRGQTFF	TGTGCCATCAGTGAGGACAGGGGGCAGACTTTCTTT
.	TRBV5-4	.	TRBJ1-2	CASSLAAQYGYTF	TGTGCCAGCAGCTTGGCCGCTCAGTATGGCTACACCTTC
.	TRBV29-1	.	TRBJ1-2	CSVENTGKGYTF	TGCAGCGTTGAGAATACAGGGAAGGGCTACACCTTC
TRBD2	TRBV15	.	TRBJ2-1	CATSTSGWVDEQFF	TGTGCCACCAGCACTAGCGGGTGGGTTGATGAGCAGTTCTTC
TRBD1	TRBV7-3	.	TRBJ2-1	CASSSGTGPYNEQFF	TGTGCCAGCAGCTCAGGGACAGGTCCTTACAATGAGCAGTTCTTC
.	TRBV9	few	TRBJ2-1	CASSVEGGTEQFF	TGTGCCAGCAGCGTAGAGGGCGGGACTGAGCAGTTCTTC
.	TRBV2	.	TRBJ1-2	CASSEAGKGDLPNYGYTF	TGTGCCAGCAGTGAAGCAGGCAAGGGGGATCTCCCTAACTATGGCTACACCTTC
.	TRBV7-9	few	TRBJ1-1	CASNTGKGTEAFF	TGTGCCAGCAACACAGGGAAGGGCACTGAAGCTTTCTTT
TRBD2	TRBV6-5	few	TRBJ2-7	CASRFSGESSYEQYF	TGTGCCAGCAGATTTAGCGGGGAGAGCTCCTACGAGCAGTACTTC
TRBD1	TRBV5-4	.	TRBJ2-3	CASSKGQGATDTQYF	TGTGCCAGCAGCAAGGGCCAGGGGGCAACAGATACGCAGTATTTT
.	TRBV7-2	.	TRBJ2-7	CASSLVGRLSSYEQYF	TGTGCCAGCAGCTTAGTGGGCCGTCTAAGCTCCTACGAGCAGTACTTC
.	TRBV18	.	TRBJ2-1	CASSMGQEYNEQFF	TGTGCCAGCTCAATGGGCCAGGAATACAATGAGCAGTTCTTC
.	TRBV5-6	.	TRBJ1-5	CASSLGRGVSNQPQHF	TGTGCCAGCAGCTTGGGCAGGGGTGTAAGCAATCAGCCCCAGCATTTT
.	TRBV27	.	TRBJ2-7	CASTGRLGRFEQYF	TGTGCCAGCACCGGTCGACTAGGACGGTTCGAGCAGTACTTC
.	TRBV11-3	few	TRBJ2-5	CASSLDGQGTQYF	TGTGCCAGCAGCTTAGATGGGCAGGGGACCCAGTACTTC
.	TRBV5-5	few	TRBJ1-5	CASSFYRDSNQPQHF	TGTGCCAGCAGCTTCTACAGAGATAGCAATCAGCCCCAGCATTTT